This entry lists 32 T cell receptor beta chains sequenced from one sample in a study of blood T cell repertoires in COVID-19 (dated by TCRdb to the early 2020s). Library construction relied on the immunoSEQ multiplex PCR assay. TCRdb limited this immuneACCESS table to in-frame rearrangements with V and J called. A share of clones is missing; checked studies link under half to unresolved V genes, and the rest is unexplained. The sample includes under 80,000 clones, with approximately 89% observed a single time. Jointly, the top ten make up roughly 7.2% of the sample. Sequencing used peripheral blood. Source of these receptors: a man aged 55 to 69 with acute or convalescent COVID-19.

The chain recombines TRBV6-5 with TRBJ1-1; D might be TRBD1 (6 bases). There are 12 residues in the CDR3. Germline-derived CDR1 and CDR2 are MNHEY and SVGAGI. The germline V and J ends were trimmed by 5 bases and 4 bases, with 8 bases remaining between them. The CDR3 DNA reads as TGTGCCAGCAGTACAGGGACCACTGAAGCTTTCTTT. It encodes CASSTGTTEAFF.

V gene TRBV10-3 combines with J gene TRBJ1-6, with 10 nucleotides matching TRBD1. Looked up from germline, CDR1 is ENHRY and CDR2 is SYGVKD. This CDR3 is built from 14 residues. V gave up 6 bases and J gave up 6 bases; unmatched junction bases: 2. This CDR3 reads CAISRDRGNSPLHF. DNA for the CDR3: TGTGCCATCAGCCGGGACAGGGGTAATTCACCCCTCCACTTT.

The gene calls are TRBV18 and TRBJ2-2; TRBD2 agrees at 8 bases. From germline, CDR1 is KGHSH and CDR2 LQKENI. This CDR3 is 15 amino acids long. The V gene end was trimmed by 3 bases and the J gene end by 7 bases; junction bases not matched to a gene: 7. The chain's CDR3 is CASSPTGLVSGELFF. The CDR3 DNA reads TGTGCCAGCTCACCGACGGGACTAGTCAGCGGGGAGCTGTTTTTT.

This clone appeared a single time. The rearrangement links TRBV30 to TRBJ2-3, with TRBD1 identical over 9 bases. V shed 1 base and J 1 base; nucleotides not matched to a gene: 6. The germline V gene has CDR1 GTSNPN and CDR2 SVGIG (reference sequence). This CDR3 is 16 amino acids long. CDR3 DNA sequence: TGTGCCTGGAGTGCCGGACAGGGGATCGGCACAGATACGCAGTATTTT. Translating it yields CAWSAGQGIGTDTQYF.

This clone was counted a single time. The J gene is TRBJ1-2, the V gene TRBV7-3; TRBD1 might be the D (6 bases). Trimming left V 3 bases short and J 2 bases short, with 7 bases between. This CDR3 region has 13 residues. The germline CDR1 and CDR2 sequences are SGHTA and FQGTGA. The CDR3 region has the DNA TGTGCCAGCAGCTTCGACAGGAACTATGGCTACACCTTC. Amino acids: CASSFDRNYGYTF.

V is TRBV6-2 or TRBV6-3 and J is TRBJ1-1, with a tentative D call TRBD1 (6 bases). Germline V lookup: CDR1 MNHEY, CDR2 SVGEGT. This CDR3 contains 15 residues. Trimming removed 2 bases from V and 8 bases from J, with 18 bases in between. The chain's CDR3 is CASSYGGRSTNEAFF. Here the CDR3 DNA reads TGTGCCAGCAGTTACGGGGGCAGGAGTACGAACGAAGCTTTCTTT.

CDR3 region: CASSVDIRGTGIFGYTF. The CDR3, as DNA: TGTGCCAGCAGCGTAGATATTAGGGGGACGGGTATTTTTGGCTACACCTTC. The chain uses TRBV9 and TRBJ1-2; TRBD1 might be the D (6 bases). Germline-derived CDR1 and CDR2 are SGDLS and YYNGEE. Between the trimmed V and J ends, which lost 0 bases and 7 bases, there was a span of 22 bases. The CDR3 runs to 17 residues.

The chain is built from TRBV5-1 and TRBJ2-1, with TRBD2 matching 8 bases. Germline-derived CDR1 and CDR2 are SGHRS and YFSETQ. V trimming: 3 bases; J trimming: 1 base; junction bases outside the gene matches: 9. The CDR3 spans 17 residues. The CDR3, as DNA: TGCGCCAGCAGCTCGGTCGGCGGGGGGCCTTCCTACAATGAGCAGTTCTTC. Translated: CASSSVGGGPSYNEQFF. Full variable domain (rest looked up from reference TRBV5-1 and TRBJ2-1): KAGVTQTPRYLIKTRGQQVTLSCSPISGHRSVSWYQQTPGQGLQFLFEYFSETQRNKGNFPGRFSGRQFSNSRSEMNVSTLELGDSALYLCASSSVGGGPSYNEQFFGPGTRLTVL.

The V call is TRBV4-3, the J call TRBJ1-1; 7 bases fit TRBD1. The CDR3 consists of 14 residues. The J segment lost 3 bases and the V segment lost 1 base, leaving 2 bases of the junction unmatched. The germline V gene has CDR1 LGHNA and CDR2 YSLEER. This CDR3 is CASSQGQGDTEAFF. CDR3 bases: TGCGCCAGCAGCCAAGGACAGGGCGACACTGAAGCTTTCTTT.

This chain joins TRBV6-2 or TRBV6-3 and TRBJ1-1; D is unclear. Germline CDR1 is MNHEY and CDR2 is SVGEGT. V was shortened by 0 bases and J by 10 bases, with 15 bases between the two germline ends. The CDR3 contains 14 residues. The chain's CDR3 is CASSYSTVLTRAFF. CDR3 coding DNA: TGTGCCAGCAGTTACTCCACAGTGCTCACAAGAGCTTTCTTT.

This clone has a single count. The chain employs TRBV10-3 and TRBJ1-5; 7 bases align to TRBD1. The CDR3 totals 18 residues. Germline V gene lookup returns CDR1 ENHRY and CDR2 SYGVKD. Trimming at V came to 6 bases and at J to 0 bases, leaving 14 bases not matched to a gene. CDR3: CAISSYGGGQTSNQPQHF. CDR3 in DNA: TGTGCCATCAGCTCGTACGGGGGGGGACAGACTAGCAATCAGCCCCAGCATTTT.

The chain links TRBV7-6 to TRBJ1-2, with a possible D match to TRBD1 (5 bases). The CDR3 spans 16 residues. The V end was cut by 0 bases, the J end by 4 bases, with 15 bases between. Germline V CDR1 and CDR2: SGHVS, FNYEAQ. The CDR3 DNA reads as TGTGCCAGCAGCTTAGCGCTAAGTTCGGGGGGCTATGGCTACACCTTC. The encoded protein is CASSLALSSGGYGYTF.

This clone was seen just once. The rearrangement joins TRBV5-4 to TRBJ1-1, with 10 bases that match TRBD1. CDR1 SGHNT and CDR2 YYREEE come from the germline V gene (reference sequence). V lost 0 bases to trimming and J lost 4 bases; unmatched junction nucleotides: 0. CDR3 size: 14 residues. CDR3 coding DNA: TGTGCCAGCAGCTTGGGGGACAGGGGCACTGAAGCTTTCTTT. Amino acids: CASSLGDRGTEAFF.

The chain couples TRBV5-8 to TRBJ1-1; 8 nucleotides agree with TRBD1. Germline values: CDR1 SGHTS, CDR2 YDEGEE. The CDR3 has 14 amino acids. V gave up 4 bases and J gave up 0 bases; unmatched junction bases: 2. The CDR3 is CASSLTGVNTEAFF. CDR3 coding DNA: TGTGCCAGCAGCCTGACAGGGGTGAACACTGAAGCTTTCTTT. Based on the CDR3 plus reference TRBV5-8 and TRBJ1-1, the full variable domain is EAGVTQSPTHLIKTRGQQATLRCSPISGHTSVYWYQQALGLGLQFLLWYDEGEERNRGNFPPRFSGRQFPNYSSELNVNALELEDSALYLCASSLTGVNTEAFFGQGTRLTVV.

The gene calls are TRBV7-2 and TRBJ2-2; 9 bases agree with TRBD2. Losses at the gene ends were 2 bases for V and 7 bases for J; bases not matched to a gene: 8. Germline V lookup: CDR1 SGHTA, CDR2 FQGNSA. CDR3 size: 16 residues. DNA of the CDR3: TGTGCCAGCAGCTTAAATCGCGGGGGGGCCGGCGGGGAGCTGTTTTTT. It is translated as CASSLNRGGAGGELFF. Together with reference TRBV7-2 and TRBJ2-2, the CDR3 gives the full variable domain: GAGVSQSPSNKVTEKGKDVELRCDPISGHTALYWYRQSLGQGLEFLIYFQGNSAPDKSGLPSDRFSAERTGGSVSTLTIQRTQQEDSAVYLCASSLNRGGAGGELFFGEGSRLTVL.

V and J are TRBV5-4 and TRBJ2-2, with D perhaps matching TRBD1 (6 bases). Trimming took 2 bases from V and 8 from J, leaving 10 bases between them. Per germline, CDR1 SGHNT and CDR2 YYREEE (reference sequence). This CDR3 has 13 residues. CDR3 DNA sequence: TGTGCCAGCAGCTTACAGGGCGGGGGGGAGCTGTTTTTT. Translation: CASSLQGGGELFF.

The chain links TRBV5-1 to TRBJ2-1; a weak D match, TRBD1 (6 bases). Germline CDR1 is SGHRS and CDR2 is YFSETQ. The CDR3 sequence is 13 residues long. V was trimmed by 4 bases and J by 9 bases, leaving 14 bases between them. The CDR3 nucleotides read TGCGCCAGCAGCCCGGCTCCAGGGGCTGAGCAGTTCTTC. It codes for CASSPAPGAEQFF.

The chain has TRBV9 and TRBJ2-4; 7 nucleotides match TRBD1. The CDR3 runs to 15 residues. V dropped 3 bases and J dropped 6; count of bases not matched to a gene: 9. CDR1 and CDR2 (germline): SGDLS, YYNGEE. CDR3 coding DNA: TGTGCCAGCAGCGCGACAGGGAACCGAGGAAACATTCAGTACTTC. Amino acid sequence: CASSATGNRGNIQYF.

The V and J genes are TRBV19 and TRBJ1-5; D is unclear. Between the trimmed V and J ends, which lost 3 bases and 2 bases, there was a span of 8 bases. The CDR3 is made up of 14 amino acids. CDR1 and CDR2 from the germline V gene are LNHDA and SQIVND (reference sequence). In DNA form, the CDR3 reads TGTGCCAGTAGTATGGGGAGAGGCAATCAGCCCCAGCATTTT. This sequence encodes CASSMGRGNQPQHF.

CDR3: CASSYSGRQGYTF. The CDR3 DNA is TGTGCCAGCAGTTACTCGGGGCGCCAGGGCTACACCTTC. The J gene is TRBJ1-2, the V gene TRBV6-5; tentative D call: TRBD1 (5 bases). There are 13 residues in the CDR3. Germline V gives CDR1 MNHEY, CDR2 SVGAGI. V dropped 0 bases and J dropped 8 bases, with 10 bases sitting between them.

The genes are TRBV13 and TRBJ2-4, with 15 bases that match TRBD2. The V gene's germline CDR1 is PRHDT and CDR2 FYEKMQ (reference sequence). V dropped 11 bases and J dropped 0; count of bases not matched to a gene: 26. The CDR3 runs 23 residues. The DNA for the CDR3 is TGTGCCCCCCACCCCCCTTTTACCGGGACTAGCGGGGGGCCTAGACTAGCCAAAAACATTCAGTACTTC. It specifies CAPHPPFTGTSGGPRLAKNIQYF.

V gene TRBV18 combines with J gene TRBJ1-2; 11 bases are shared with TRBD1. The CDR3 length is 17 residues. Looked up from germline, CDR1 is KGHSH and CDR2 is LQKENI. The trim removed 4 bases at V and 8 bases at J, leaving 15 bases unmatched. Here the CDR3 reads CASSLEPRTGGARGYTF. The CDR3 DNA follows: TGTGCCAGCTCACTCGAACCCCGGACAGGGGGCGCGAGGGGCTACACCTTC. Full variable domain (remainder filled in from reference TRBV18 and TRBJ1-2): NAGVMQNPRHLVRRRGQEARLRCSPMKGHSHVYWYRQLPEEGLKFMVYLQKENIIDESGMPKERFSAEFPKEGPSILRIQQVVRGDSAAYFCASSLEPRTGGARGYTFGSGTRLTVV.

This chain links TRBV4-1 with TRBJ2-1; D is unresolved. V was cut by 1 base and J by 10 bases, with 8 bases left in between. The CDR3 extends over 12 amino acids. CDR1 MGHRA and CDR2 YSYEKL come from the germline V gene. CDR3 nucleotide sequence: TGCGCCAGCAGCCAAGCCCTCGGGGAGCAGTTCTTC. This gives the protein CASSQALGEQFF.

This sequence joins TRBV11-3 and TRBJ2-1, with D tentatively TRBD1 (5 bases). CDR3 size: 16 residues. Germline CDR1 is SGHNT and CDR2 is YENEEA. Deletions cut 0 bases from V and 6 bases from J, with 15 bases between. CDR3 sequence: CASSLERTERGNEQFF. The CDR3 nucleotides are TGTGCCAGCAGCTTAGAGAGGACCGAAAGGGGCAATGAGCAGTTCTTC.

The chain employs TRBV7-2 and TRBJ1-3, with D hard to call. The germline V and J ends were trimmed by 2 bases and 3 bases, with 8 bases remaining between them. The CDR3 spans 14 residues. Germline CDR1 is SGHTA and CDR2 is FQGNSA. Written as DNA, the CDR3 is TGTGCCAGCAGCTTATCTGGGAGTGGAAACACCATATATTTT. Its protein is CASSLSGSGNTIYF.

The CDR3 DNA reads as TGTGCCAGCAGTGGGACAGGGTTTTACGAGCAGTACTTC. Amino acid sequence: CASSGTGFYEQYF. V is TRBV27 and J is TRBJ2-7; TRBD1 matches at 9 bases. Germline V gene sequence: CDR1 MNHEY, CDR2 SMNVEV (reference sequence). There are 13 residues in the CDR3. V lost 5 bases, J lost 4 bases, and 3 bases stayed unmatched.

V is TRBV12-3 or TRBV12-4 and J is TRBJ1-5; D call uncertain. This CDR3 is built from 13 residues. Trimming stripped 5 bases from V and 11 bases from J, with 16 bases between. CDR3 sequence reads: CASSRGPERAQHF. The CDR3 DNA is TGTGCCAGCAGTCGAGGGCCCGAGAGAGCCCAGCATTTT.

The chain employs TRBV28 and TRBJ1-5, with D perhaps matching TRBD1 (5 bases). Trimming removed 4 bases at V and 5 bases at J, with 24 bases between. This CDR3 region has 18 residues. The germline V gene has CDR1 MDHEN and CDR2 SYDVKM. The CDR3 coding sequence is TGTGCCAGCAGTTCCACGGAGGGACTAGGTAGTATAGATCAGCCCCAGCATTTT. Translated: CASSSTEGLGSIDQPQHF.

This clone was detected only a few times. The chain uses TRBV30 and TRBJ1-1, with D possibly being TRBD1 (5 bases). Germline CDR1 is GTSNPN and CDR2 is SVGIG (reference sequence). The length of the CDR3 is 14 residues. Trimming removed 1 base from V and 2 bases from J, with 11 bases in between. The CDR3 is CAWSGATGNTEAFF. CDR3 DNA sequence: TGTGCCTGGAGTGGAGCTACAGGAAACACTGAAGCTTTCTTT.

This clone showed up just once. The chain is built from TRBV12-5 and TRBJ1-2; no definite D call. The germline V gene has CDR1 LGHNT and CDR2 FRNRAP. Trimming took 1 base from V and 0 from J, leaving 9 bases between them. This CDR3 contains 15 residues. Here the CDR3 reads CASGLALGANYGYTF. In DNA, the CDR3 is TGTGCTAGTGGTTTGGCCCTGGGAGCTAACTATGGCTACACCTTC.

The chain recombines TRBV6-2 or TRBV6-3 with TRBJ1-2; D is ambiguous. CDR3 size: 13 residues. Trimming pared 3 bases from V and 8 bases from J, leaving 13 bases between. Germline V lookup: CDR1 MNHEY, CDR2 SVGEGT. CDR3 in DNA: TGTGCCAGCAGTTATAGCCAGGCGGGAGGCTACACCTTC. Amino acids: CASSYSQAGGYTF.

This chain links TRBV2 with TRBJ1-1; D is undetermined. This CDR3 is 15 amino acids long. Trimming removed 6 bases from V and 1 base from J, with 15 bases in between. Germline values: CDR1 SNHLY, CDR2 FYNNEI. CDR3 region: CASSDGPRQNTEAFF. The DNA of the CDR3 is TGTGCCAGCAGCGATGGCCCCCGACAGAACACTGAAGCTTTCTTT.